A selection of T cell receptor beta chains follows, all from one sample in a study of OX40 agonist ivuxolimab in advanced cancers. Using immunoSEQ multiplex PCR, the repertoire was profiled, and TCRdb retains in-frame clones only, with some absent. The repertoire holds 60,000 or so clones, roughly 89% seen once, with 4.6% in the top ten. The material was CD4+ or CD8+ T cells sorted from blood, obtained in a trial of the OX40 agonist ivuxolimab. The source of these receptors is an adult with an advanced solid tumor such as melanoma, head and neck, liver or kidney cancer. The CDR3 runs from the conserved cysteine through the conserved F or W. The order of the fields is CDR3 DNA, CDR3 protein, D gene, J gene, clone size, V gene. A D gene is named only where the DNA matches it firmly. For some rows the clone size is stated as once, few or many, or as a class when expanded; others skip it.

TGCAGCGGAAGACAGGGAGATGAAAAACTGTTTTTT	CSGRQGDEKLFF	TRBD1	TRBJ1-4	NA	TRBV29-1
TGTGCCAGCAGTGAGGGTAATCAGCCCCAGCATTTT	CASSEGNQPQHF	NA	TRBJ1-5	NA	TRBV2
TGTGCCATCAGTGCGGGAAATCAGGGATTCTACGAGCAGTACTTC	CAISAGNQGFYEQYF	NA	TRBJ2-7	NA	TRBV10-3
TGTGCCAGCAGCTGGACAGGTGGAAACACCATATATTTT	CASSWTGGNTIYF	TRBD1	TRBJ1-3	once	TRBV5-6
TGTGCCACCAGCCCGAGGGTCGGACTAGCGGGAGTGGAGCAGTACTTC	CATSPRVGLAGVEQYF	TRBD2	TRBJ2-7	few	TRBV15
TGTGCCAGCAGCGTAGGGTACGGTATTTCCGAGCAGTACTTC	CASSVGYGISEQYF	NA	TRBJ2-7	NA	TRBV9
TGTGCCAGCAGACAGGGAAGCAATCAGCCCCAGCATTTT	CASRQGSNQPQHF	NA	TRBJ1-5	few	TRBV6-6
TGTGCCAGCAGCCCCGGCGGCAGTTCCTACGAGCAGTACTTC	CASSPGGSSYEQYF	NA	TRBJ2-7	few	TRBV11-3
TGCAGTGCTCCCTACTACAATGAGCAGTTCTTC	CSAPYYNEQFF	NA	TRBJ2-1	NA	TRBV20-1
TGTGCCAGCAGCTCTTCGACCAGGGACGAGCAGTACTTC	CASSSSTRDEQYF	NA	TRBJ2-7	NA	TRBV6-5
TGTGCCAGCAGTGGACTAGCGGGAGGTTTCTCCTACGAGCAGTACTTC	CASSGLAGGFSYEQYF	TRBD2	TRBJ2-7	NA	TRBV6-1
TGTGCCAGCACCCCACGGGACAGCTACTACGAGCAGTACTTC	CASTPRDSYYEQYF	TRBD1	TRBJ2-7	NA	TRBV7-3
TGCGCCAGCAGTGCCCTGGGACAGACCCAAGAGACCCAGTACTTC	CASSALGQTQETQYF	TRBD1	TRBJ2-5	NA	TRBV10-1
TGTGCCAGCAGCTTGGGACAGCCTGTGGGCTATGGCTACACCTTC	CASSLGQPVGYGYTF	NA	TRBJ1-2	once	TRBV5-5
TGTGCCAGCAGCGGACCGGGACAGGGAAATCAGCCCCAGCATTTT	CASSGPGQGNQPQHF	TRBD1	TRBJ1-5	NA	TRBV7-8
TGCGCCAGCAGCCAAGCCCTCGGGACTCCCCGGGCAGATACGCAGTATTTT	CASSQALGTPRADTQYF	NA	TRBJ2-3	NA	TRBV4-1
TGTGCCAGCAGCCAGGGGACAGGGTCCTCCTACGAGCAGTACTTC	CASSQGTGSSYEQYF	TRBD1	TRBJ2-7	NA	TRBV4-2
TGTGCCATCAAAGGACAGGGGGACAATCAGCCCCAGCATTTT	CAIKGQGDNQPQHF	TRBD1	TRBJ1-5	NA	TRBV10-3
TGTGCCAGCAGCCTCACAAACAGGGGAAACACCATATATTTT	CASSLTNRGNTIYF	NA	TRBJ1-3	NA	TRBV11-2
TGTGCCAGCAGCGTAGGCGGACTAGCGGGGGTCGGGGAGCTGTTTTTT	CASSVGGLAGVGELFF	TRBD2	TRBJ2-2	NA	TRBV9
TGTGCCAGCAGAGCCATGGGGGTTGGCAATCAGCCCCAGCATTTT	CASRAMGVGNQPQHF	NA	TRBJ1-5	NA	TRBV6-5
TGTGCCAGTAGTAAAGACAGGGGCACTCATGAGACCCAGTACTTC	CASSKDRGTHETQYF	TRBD1	TRBJ2-5	NA	TRBV14
TGTGCCAGCAGTGAAGGGCAGGCAGCAAACTATGGCTACACCTTC	CASSEGQAANYGYTF	NA	TRBJ1-2	NA	TRBV2
TGTGCCATCAGTGCTCGCGGGGATGGCGCTGAAGCTTTCTTT	CAISARGDGAEAFF	NA	TRBJ1-1	NA	TRBV10-3
TGCAGTGCTAGTCCTCACTCTGAGCAGTTCTTC	CSASPHSEQFF	NA	TRBJ2-1	few	TRBV20-1
TGTGCCAGCGTGCTCGAGGTCGTGGACTTTGGCTACACCTTC	CASVLEVVDFGYTF	NA	TRBJ1-2	NA	TRBV7-9
TGTGCCAGCAGATATACAGGGAACACCGGGGAGCTGTTTTTT	CASRYTGNTGELFF	NA	TRBJ2-2	NA	TRBV7-9
TGTGCCAGCAGCTTGGGTCTAGTCGCAGATACGCAGTATTTT	CASSLGLVADTQYF	NA	TRBJ2-3	NA	TRBV5-8
TGCGCCAGCAGCTTGGGACAGGGGAACGGGGAGCTGTTTTTT	CASSLGQGNGELFF	TRBD1	TRBJ2-2	NA	TRBV5-1
TGTGCCAGCAGCCGAAGGGGGGTAGGTGAAGCTTTCTTT	CASSRRGVGEAFF	NA	TRBJ1-1	NA	TRBV5-6
TGTGCTAGTGGTTTTCGGACGGAGCCAGGGGGCGAGCAGTACTTC	CASGFRTEPGGEQYF	TRBD1	TRBJ2-7	NA	TRBV12-5
TGTGCCAGCAGCTTAGGTGGCAGGGGGGTCACTGAAGCTTTCTTT	CASSLGGRGVTEAFF	TRBD1	TRBJ1-1	NA	TRBV11-2
TGTGCCAGCAGCCAAGCAAGCGGGAGAGGGTACGAGCAGTACTTC	CASSQASGRGYEQYF	TRBD2	TRBJ2-7	NA	TRBV9
TGTGCCAGCCAGGCGGGTAATGAAAAACTGTTTTTT	CASQAGNEKLFF	NA	TRBJ1-4	NA	TRBV2
TGCAGCGCCCAGGGTGTGGATCAGCCCCAGCATTTT	CSAQGVDQPQHF	NA	TRBJ1-5	NA	TRBV29-1
TGTGCCAGCAGTGGATCCACGGAGGGCAGAGGAAACTATGGCTACACCTTC	CASSGSTEGRGNYGYTF	NA	TRBJ1-2	NA	TRBV2
TGTGCCAGCAATCCCCGGGGCTACTCTGGGGCCAACGTCCTGACTTTC	CASNPRGYSGANVLTF	NA	TRBJ2-6	NA	TRBV28
TGTGCCAGCAGCTTTACCGGGACTAGCGGGGGCGAGCAGTACTTC	CASSFTGTSGGEQYF	TRBD2	TRBJ2-7	NA	TRBV11-2
TGTGCCAGCAGCTTAGCGTCGGCAGGGGGAAACACCATATATTTT	CASSLASAGGNTIYF	NA	TRBJ1-3	NA	TRBV7-6
TGTGCCAGCAGCCCAGGGGGAGCGAATGAAAAACTGTTTTTT	CASSPGGANEKLFF	TRBD1	TRBJ1-4	NA	TRBV13
TGTGCCAGCAGCTATACAGGGGGAGGCACTGAAGCTTTCTTT	CASSYTGGGTEAFF	TRBD1	TRBJ1-1	NA	TRBV11-2
TGTGCCAGCAGCCGCCAAGATGGCTACACCTTC	CASSRQDGYTF	NA	TRBJ1-2	few	TRBV5-6